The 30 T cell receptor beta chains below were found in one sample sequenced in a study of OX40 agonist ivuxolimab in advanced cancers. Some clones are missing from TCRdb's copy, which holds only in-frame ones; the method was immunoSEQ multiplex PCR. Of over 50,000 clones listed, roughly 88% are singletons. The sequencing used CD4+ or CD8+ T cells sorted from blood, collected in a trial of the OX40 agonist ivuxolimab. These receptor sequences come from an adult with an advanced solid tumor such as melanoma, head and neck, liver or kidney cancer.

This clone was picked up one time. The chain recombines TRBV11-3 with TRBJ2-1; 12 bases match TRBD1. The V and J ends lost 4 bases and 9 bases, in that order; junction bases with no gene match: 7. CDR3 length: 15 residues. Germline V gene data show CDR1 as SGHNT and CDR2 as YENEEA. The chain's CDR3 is CASSSLGQGAREQFF. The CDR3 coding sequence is TGTGCCAGCAGCTCACTGGGACAGGGGGCTCGTGAGCAGTTCTTC.

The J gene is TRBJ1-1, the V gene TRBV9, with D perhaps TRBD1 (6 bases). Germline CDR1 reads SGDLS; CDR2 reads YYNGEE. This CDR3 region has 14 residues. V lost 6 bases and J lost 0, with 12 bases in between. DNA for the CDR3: TGTGCCAGCAAGGCAGGGGTCATGAACACTGAAGCTTTCTTT. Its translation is CASKAGVMNTEAFF.

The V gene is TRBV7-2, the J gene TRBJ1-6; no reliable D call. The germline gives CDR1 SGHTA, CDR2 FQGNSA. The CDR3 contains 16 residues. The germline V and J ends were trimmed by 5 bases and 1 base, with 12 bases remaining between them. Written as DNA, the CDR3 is TGTGCCAGCAGCCGACCCGACGGGTCCTATAATTCACCCCTCCACTTT. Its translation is CASSRPDGSYNSPLHF.

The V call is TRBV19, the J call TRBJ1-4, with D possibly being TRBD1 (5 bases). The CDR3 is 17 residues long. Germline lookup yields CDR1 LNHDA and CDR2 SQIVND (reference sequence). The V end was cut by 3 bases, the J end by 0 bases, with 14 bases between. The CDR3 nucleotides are TGTGCCAGTAGTATGGAGGGGCCGCCTGCAACTAATGAAAAACTGTTTTTT. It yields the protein CASSMEGPPATNEKLFF.

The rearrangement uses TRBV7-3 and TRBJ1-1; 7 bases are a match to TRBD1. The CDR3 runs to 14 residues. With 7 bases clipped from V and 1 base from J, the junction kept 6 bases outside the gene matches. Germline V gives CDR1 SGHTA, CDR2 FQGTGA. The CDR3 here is CASNWGQKNTEAFF. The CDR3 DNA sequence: TGTGCCAGCAATTGGGGACAGAAGAACACTGAAGCTTTCTTT.

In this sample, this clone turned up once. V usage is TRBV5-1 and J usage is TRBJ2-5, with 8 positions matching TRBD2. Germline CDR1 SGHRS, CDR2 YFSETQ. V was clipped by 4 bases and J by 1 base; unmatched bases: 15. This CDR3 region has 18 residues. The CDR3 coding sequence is TGCGCCAGCAGCAGCCCGGGACTAGAAGTCTTTTCCCAAGAGACCCAGTACTTC. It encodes CASSSPGLEVFSQETQYF.

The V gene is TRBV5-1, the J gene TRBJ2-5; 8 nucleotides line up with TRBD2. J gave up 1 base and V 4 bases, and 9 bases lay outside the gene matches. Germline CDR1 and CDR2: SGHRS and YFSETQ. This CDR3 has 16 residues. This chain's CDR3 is CASSSLLAATQETQYF. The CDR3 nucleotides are TGCGCCAGCAGCAGTCTACTAGCGGCCACCCAAGAGACCCAGTACTTC.

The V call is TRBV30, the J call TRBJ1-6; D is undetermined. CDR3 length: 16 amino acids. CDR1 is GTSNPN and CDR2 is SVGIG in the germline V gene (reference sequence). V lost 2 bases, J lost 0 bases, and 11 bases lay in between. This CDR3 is CAWSFPADSYNSPLHF. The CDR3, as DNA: TGTGCCTGGAGTTTTCCGGCGGACTCCTATAATTCACCCCTCCACTTT.

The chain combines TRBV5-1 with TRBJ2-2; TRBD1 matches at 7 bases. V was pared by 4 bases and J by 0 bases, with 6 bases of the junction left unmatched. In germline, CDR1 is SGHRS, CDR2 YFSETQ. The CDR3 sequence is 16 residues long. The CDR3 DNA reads TGCGCCAGCAGCGTGGCCGGGACAGCGAACACCGGGGAGCTGTTTTTT. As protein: CASSVAGTANTGELFF.

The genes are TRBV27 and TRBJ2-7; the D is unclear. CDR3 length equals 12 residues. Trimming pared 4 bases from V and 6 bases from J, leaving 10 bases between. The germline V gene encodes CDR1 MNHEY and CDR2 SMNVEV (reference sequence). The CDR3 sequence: CASSSYGSEQYF. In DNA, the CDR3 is TGTGCCAGCAGTTCCTACGGTTCCGAGCAGTACTTC.

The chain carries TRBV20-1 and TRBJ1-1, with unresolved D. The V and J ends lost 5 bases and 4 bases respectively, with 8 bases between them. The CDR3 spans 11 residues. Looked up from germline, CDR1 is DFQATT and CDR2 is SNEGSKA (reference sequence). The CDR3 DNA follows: TGCAGTGCTGAGTGGGGCACTGAAGCTTTCTTT. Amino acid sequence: CSAEWGTEAFF.

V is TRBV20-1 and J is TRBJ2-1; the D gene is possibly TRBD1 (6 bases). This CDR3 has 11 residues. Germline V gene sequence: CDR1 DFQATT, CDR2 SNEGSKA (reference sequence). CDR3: CMTQGGTEQFF. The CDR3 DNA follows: TGCATGACACAGGGTGGGACTGAGCAGTTCTTC.

CDR3 bases: TGCGCCAGCAGCTTGGCGGGGGTCACAGATACGCAGTATTTT. Amino acid sequence: CASSLAGVTDTQYF. The rearrangement links TRBV5-1 to TRBJ2-3, with D perhaps TRBD2 (6 bases). V was pared by 0 bases and J by 2 bases, with 7 bases between. The CDR3 runs 14 residues. Germline lookup yields CDR1 SGHRS and CDR2 YFSETQ.

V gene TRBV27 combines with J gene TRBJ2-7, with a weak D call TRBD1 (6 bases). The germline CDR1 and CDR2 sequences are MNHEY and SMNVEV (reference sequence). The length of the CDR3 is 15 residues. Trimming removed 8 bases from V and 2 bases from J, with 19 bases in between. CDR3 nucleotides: TGTGCCAGCGCGGGTACCGACGGACAGACCTACGAGCAGTACTTC. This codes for CASAGTDGQTYEQYF.

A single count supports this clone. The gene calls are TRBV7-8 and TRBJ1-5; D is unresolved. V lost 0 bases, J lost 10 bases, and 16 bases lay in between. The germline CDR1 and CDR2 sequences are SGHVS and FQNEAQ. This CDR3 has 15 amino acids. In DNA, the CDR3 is TGTGCCAGCAGCTTAGCGCTCCACAGCCAAGGCCCCCAGCATTTT. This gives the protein CASSLALHSQGPQHF.

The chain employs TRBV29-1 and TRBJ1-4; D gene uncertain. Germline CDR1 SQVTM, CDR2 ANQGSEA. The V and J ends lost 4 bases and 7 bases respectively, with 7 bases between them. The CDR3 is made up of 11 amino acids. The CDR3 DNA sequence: TGCAGCGTTGCCTTTCTTGAAAAACTGTTTTTT. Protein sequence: CSVAFLEKLFF.

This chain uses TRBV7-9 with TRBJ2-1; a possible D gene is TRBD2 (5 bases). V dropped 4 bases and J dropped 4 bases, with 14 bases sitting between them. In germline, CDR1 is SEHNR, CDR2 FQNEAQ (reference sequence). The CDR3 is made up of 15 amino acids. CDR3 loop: CASSSKDWLYNEQFF. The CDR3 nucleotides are TGTGCCAGCAGCTCCAAGGACTGGCTTTACAATGAGCAGTTCTTC.

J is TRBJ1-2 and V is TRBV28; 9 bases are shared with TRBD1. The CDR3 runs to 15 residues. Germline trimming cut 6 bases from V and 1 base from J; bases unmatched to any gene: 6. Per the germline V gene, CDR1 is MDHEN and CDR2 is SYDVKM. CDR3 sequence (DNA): TGTGCCAGCAGCTTACAGGGGGCGCGTAACTATGGCTACACCTTC. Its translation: CASSLQGARNYGYTF.

In DNA, the CDR3 is TGTGCCAGCAGTTACGGCGACAGGGCGGCTGGCTACACCTTC. It is translated as CASSYGDRAAGYTF. This chain uses TRBV6-5 with TRBJ1-2, with 7 nucleotides matching TRBD1. The V and J ends lost 2 bases and 7 bases, in that order; junction bases with no gene match: 7. This CDR3 comprises 14 residues. Germline loops: CDR1 MNHEY, CDR2 SVGAGI.

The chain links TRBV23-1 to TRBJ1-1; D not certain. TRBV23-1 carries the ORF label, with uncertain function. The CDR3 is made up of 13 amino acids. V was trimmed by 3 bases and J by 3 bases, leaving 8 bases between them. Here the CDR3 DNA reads TGCGCCAGCAGTCATTTCAGTCACACTGAAGCTTTCTTT. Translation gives CASSHFSHTEAFF.

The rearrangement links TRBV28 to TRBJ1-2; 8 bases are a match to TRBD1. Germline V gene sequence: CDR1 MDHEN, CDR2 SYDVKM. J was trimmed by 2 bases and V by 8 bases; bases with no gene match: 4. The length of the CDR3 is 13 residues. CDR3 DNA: TGTGCCAGCTCAACAGGGGGGAACTATGGCTACACCTTC. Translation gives CASSTGGNYGYTF.

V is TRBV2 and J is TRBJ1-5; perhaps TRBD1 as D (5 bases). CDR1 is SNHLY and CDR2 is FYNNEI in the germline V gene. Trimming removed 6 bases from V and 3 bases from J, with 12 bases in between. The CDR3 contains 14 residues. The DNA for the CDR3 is TGTGCCAGCAGCCCCGGGACCCTCAATCAGCCCCAGCATTTT. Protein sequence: CASSPGTLNQPQHF.

As DNA, the CDR3 is TGTGCCAGCCGGGGACTAGCGGCCTACGAGCAGTACTTC. Encoded protein: CASRGLAAYEQYF. The genes are TRBV7-9 and TRBJ2-7, with TRBD2 matching over 11 bases. This CDR3 is built from 13 residues. CDR1 is SEHNR and CDR2 is FQNEAQ in the germline V gene (reference sequence). With V trimmed by 8 bases and J by 2 bases, 2 bases remained unmatched. The full variable domain, its missing parts supplied by reference TRBV7-9 and TRBJ2-7, is DTGVSQNPRHKITKRGQNVTFRCDPISEHNRLYWYRQTLGQGPEFLTYFQNEAQLEKSRLLSDRFSAERPKGSFSTLEIQRTEQGDSAMYLCASRGLAAYEQYFGPGTRLTVT.

The DNA for the CDR3 is TGTGCCAGCAGTTCCCAAGCCGTAGAGCAGTTCTTC. It is translated as CASSSQAVEQFF. The chain employs TRBV6-6 and TRBJ2-1; D remains unclear. The CDR3 is made up of 12 amino acids. V shed 4 bases and J shed 10 bases, with 11 bases lying between them. Germline CDR1 is MNHNY and CDR2 is SVGAGI (reference sequence).

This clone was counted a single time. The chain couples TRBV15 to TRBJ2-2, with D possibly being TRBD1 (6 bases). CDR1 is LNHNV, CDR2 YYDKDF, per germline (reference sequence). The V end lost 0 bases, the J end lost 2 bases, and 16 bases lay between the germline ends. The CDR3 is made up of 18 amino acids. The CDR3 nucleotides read TGTGCCACCAGCAGAGAAGCTTATGGGGGCTTCAACACCGGGGAGCTGTTTTTT. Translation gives CATSREAYGGFNTGELFF. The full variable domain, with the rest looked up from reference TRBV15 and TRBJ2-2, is DAMVIQNPRYQVTQFGKPVTLSCSQTLNHNVMYWYQQKSSQAPKLLFHYYDKDFNNEADTPDNFQSRRPNTSFCFLDIRSPGLGDTAMYLCATSREAYGGFNTGELFFGEGSRLTVL.

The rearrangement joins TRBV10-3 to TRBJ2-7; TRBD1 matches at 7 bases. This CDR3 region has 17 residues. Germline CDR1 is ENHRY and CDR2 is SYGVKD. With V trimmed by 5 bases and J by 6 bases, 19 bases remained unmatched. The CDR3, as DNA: TGTGCCATCAGTCCCACACAAGACCTTTCACAGGGGACCGAGCAGTACTTC. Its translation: CAISPTQDLSQGTEQYF.

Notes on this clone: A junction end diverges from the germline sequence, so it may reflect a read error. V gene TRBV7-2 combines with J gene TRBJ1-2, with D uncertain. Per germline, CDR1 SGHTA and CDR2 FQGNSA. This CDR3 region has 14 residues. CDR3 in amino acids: CASSLPRFSLRASF. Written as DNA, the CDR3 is TGTGCCAGCAGCTTACCACGGTTTTCTTTGAGGGCCTCCTTC.

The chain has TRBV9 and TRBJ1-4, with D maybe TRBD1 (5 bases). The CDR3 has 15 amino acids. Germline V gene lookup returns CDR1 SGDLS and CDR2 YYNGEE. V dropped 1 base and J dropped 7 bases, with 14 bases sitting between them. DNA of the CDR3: TGTGCCAGCAGCGTAAACCCAGGGACGAGTGAAAAACTGTTTTTT. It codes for CASSVNPGTSEKLFF.

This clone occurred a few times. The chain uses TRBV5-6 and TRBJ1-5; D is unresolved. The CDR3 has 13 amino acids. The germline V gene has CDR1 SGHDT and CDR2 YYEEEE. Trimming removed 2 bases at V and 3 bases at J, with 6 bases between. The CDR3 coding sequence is TGTGCCAGCAGCTTCGGGTACAATCAGCCCCAGCATTTT. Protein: CASSFGYNQPQHF.

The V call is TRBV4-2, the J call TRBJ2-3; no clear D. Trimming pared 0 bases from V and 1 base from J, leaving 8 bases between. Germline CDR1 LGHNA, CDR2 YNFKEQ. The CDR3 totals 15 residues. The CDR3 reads CASSQEMRGTDTQYF. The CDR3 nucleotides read TGTGCCAGCAGCCAAGAGATGAGAGGCACAGATACGCAGTATTTT.